This TCR beta chain appears in the sequencing data of a study of blood T cell repertoires in COVID-19. Whole-study context: Collection of acute and convalescent COVID-19 samples took place in the United States, Italy and Spain. The cDNA or gDNA used as material had been derived from T cells, B-cell-depleted T cells, or PBMCs.

Authors' processing steps: Amplification with reference gene primers provided the estimates of nucleated cell counts. Sequencing used immunoSEQ multiplex PCR; TCRdb keeps in-frame clones, though not all of them. For V, J and clone size, that table is used; D and trimming come from the DNA. The sample lists about 150,000 clones, roughly 84% seen once, with over 35% in the top ten. In this sample, this clone turned up once. This CDR3 has 18 amino acids. The ends were cut back, 4 bases at V and 4 bases at J, with 25 bases in the middle. CDR1 is LGHDT and CDR2 is YNNKEL in the germline V gene (reference sequence).

Material: peripheral blood. The V gene is TRBV3-1 (or the pseudogene TRBV3-2), the J gene TRBJ2-5; possibly TRBD1 for D (6 bases). The receptor was isolated from a human donor in a cohort sampled during active COVID-19. In DNA, the CDR3 is TGTGCCAGCAGCCCATTCTACGGCAGGGGCAGGGGTATAGAGACCCAGTACTTC. It specifies CASSPFYGRGRGIETQYF.